This T cell receptor (beta chain) was captured in a study of cytomegalovirus exposure and HLA in healthy donors. Study-level findings and limits: The study dropped some indistinguishable V segments, TRBV6-2 and TRBV6-3 among them. From TCR beta sequences, most subjects' HLA-A and HLA-B alleles were reportedly predicted accurately.

On this clone itself: Its antigen is currently unknown.

Primers: 60 Vbeta forward and 13 Jbeta reverse. Measured with immunoSEQ multiplex PCR; TCRdb has only the in-frame clones, and not every one. The sample records roughly 200,000 clones, around 77% being singletons. The CDR3 is made up of 14 amino acids. The V end was cut by 0 bases, the J end by 4 bases, with 9 bases between. Germline lookup yields CDR1 SGDLS and CDR2 YYNGEE. The sample consisted of PBMCs. This chain joins TRBV9 and TRBJ2-3; unclear D gene. This TCR derives from a woman in her twenties or thirties in good health and CMV-seronegative. Here the CDR3 DNA reads TGTGCCAGCAGCGTAGGTCAGTGGTCAGATACGCAGTATTTT. This codes for CASSVGQWSDTQYF.